The TCR beta chain under discussion was sequenced for a study of T cells expressing NK-cell markers. TCRdb re-called the 5' RACE reads, yielding one record per CDR3 amino acid sequence without DNA. The sample includes 150,000 to 180,000 distinct CDR3 sequences. CDR1 MNHEY and CDR2 SVGAGI come from the germline V gene. The CDR3 has 11 residues. The sequenced sample was blood T cells: a sorted CD56 or NKG2C T cell subset, CD4+ or CD8+ T cells, or bulk PBMC T cells (not recorded which). The sequence came from a woman between 45 and 65 years old in good health. V gene TRBV6-5 combines with J gene TRBJ1-2; TCRdb's D call, TRBD1, is unchecked because there is no DNA. The CDR3 region is CASSNRDGYTF.